This T cell receptor beta chain was documented in a study of post-analysis software for immune sequencing data. Looked up from germline, CDR1 is SQVTM and CDR2 is ANQGSEA. The CDR3 has 13 residues. Deletions cut 5 bases from V and 1 base from J, with 11 bases between. Comment on this clonotype: Its antigen is as yet unknown.

Unique molecular identifiers tagged the TCR beta cDNA libraries. In TCRdb, the PCR reads were re-called with MiXCR into one record per CDR3 protein. The sample holds over 700,000 distinct CDR3 sequences, around 27% seen once. Findings and limits, study-wide: In patients, roughly five TRBV segments were more frequent than in controls, with TRBV5-6, TRBV5-1 and TRBV20-1 among them.

The TCR was taken from a girl aged 10 to 17 with multiple sclerosis. The sample comprised blood. The rearrangement uses TRBV29-1 and TRBJ1-1; D is uncertain. The CDR3 loop reads CSVLNWENTEAFF. Written as DNA, the CDR3 is TGCAGCGTTCTGAATTGGGAGAACACTGAAGCTTTCTTT. Filled out from reference TRBV29-1 and TRBJ1-1, the complete variable domain reads SAVISQKPSRDICQRGTSLTIQCQVDSQVTMMFWYRQQPGQSLTLIATANQGSEATYESGFVIDKFPISRPNLTFSTLTVSNMSPEDSSIYLCSVLNWENTEAFFGQGTRLTVV.